A selection of T cell receptor beta chains follows, all from one sample in a study of regulatory and conventional T cells in RAG deficiency. Here immunoSEQ multiplex PCR was the method, and the copy in TCRdb shows in-frame clones only, minus some. The sample consists of 20,000 to 25,000 clones, almost 96% of them appearing once. The sample also formed part of further work on regulatory T cells.

Input material: CD25- CD4+ T cells sorted from blood. The source of these receptors is a human donor in good health. Each CDR3 is given with its conserved first and last residue. Each record gives: clone size, J gene, D gene, V gene, CDR3 protein, CDR3 DNA. The D gene is left open where the match is weak. Rows may omit the clone size; those that give it use once, few, many or a size class.

. | TRBJ1-2 | . | TRBV7-8 | CASSLNRPTEGVYGYTF | TGTGCCAGCAGCTTAAATCGCCCGACCGAAGGAGTCTATGGCTACACCTTC
few | TRBJ1-1 | . | TRBV6-5 | CASSYDQGRNTEAFF | TGTGCCAGCAGTTACGACCAGGGAAGGAACACTGAAGCTTTCTTT
. | TRBJ2-3 | . | TRBV5-4 | CASSWAGADTQYF | TGTGCCAGCAGCTGGGCGGGGGCTGATACGCAGTATTTT
. | TRBJ2-3 | . | TRBV5-4 | CASSFLGDTQYF | TGTGCCAGCAGCTTTCTCGGAGATACGCAGTATTTT
. | TRBJ1-1 | TRBD1 | TRBV7-9 | CASSPRTGAGEAFF | TGTGCCAGCAGCCCACGGACAGGGGCTGGGGAAGCTTTCTTT
. | TRBJ1-1 | TRBD1 | TRBV7-2 | CASSRPTGDVGAFF | TGTGCCAGCAGCAGACCAACAGGGGATGTCGGAGCTTTCTTT
. | TRBJ2-6 | TRBD1 | TRBV10-3 | CACATGAPSGANVLTF | TGTGCCTGCGCGACAGGGGCCCCCTCGGGGGCCAACGTCCTGACTTTC
. | TRBJ2-1 | TRBD2 | TRBV11-2 | CASSLVQRGGNEQFF | TGTGCCAGCAGCTTAGTTCAGCGGGGGGGCAATGAGCAGTTCTTC
. | TRBJ2-2 | . | TRBV12-5 | CASGLWQLSGTGELFF | TGTGCTAGTGGTTTGTGGCAGCTCAGCGGGACCGGGGAGCTGTTTTTT
. | TRBJ2-2 | . | TRBV10-1 | CASREEAWAGMNTGELFF | TGCGCCAGCAGGGAGGAGGCGTGGGCGGGGATGAACACCGGGGAGCTGTTTTTT
. | TRBJ1-2 | . | TRBV6-1 | CASSDPGGRGYTF | TGTGCCAGCAGTGACCCGGGAGGTCGCGGCTACACCTTC
. | TRBJ2-3 | TRBD2 | TRBV5-1 | CASSVGTMRDTQYF | TGCGCCAGCAGCGTCGGGACTATGCGGGATACGCAGTATTTT
. | TRBJ1-6 | TRBD1 | TRBV30 | CAWSGGQGAPSSDSPLHF | TGTGCCTGGAGTGGCGGACAGGGGGCCCCCTCCTCGGATTCCCCCCTCCACTTT
. | TRBJ1-3 | TRBD1 | TRBV7-2 | CASSKDRERLSGNTIYF | TGTGCCAGCAGCAAAGACAGGGAACGCTTATCTGGAAACACCATATATTTT
. | TRBJ1-6 | TRBD1 | TRBV19 | CASSTDTGGYNSPLHF | TGTGCCAGTAGTACTGATACAGGGGGCTATAATTCACCCCTCCACTTT
. | TRBJ1-1 | TRBD1 | TRBV5-1 | CASSTGQGLAEAFF | TGCGCCAGCAGCACTGGACAGGGGTTAGCTGAAGCTTTCTTT
. | TRBJ1-2 | . | TRBV4-3 | CASSHPAATVSGYTF | TGCGCCAGCAGCCACCCAGCAGCGACAGTGTCTGGCTACACCTTC
once | TRBJ2-5 | . | TRBV5-1 | CASSLFPLRTRTARGPHQETQYF | TGCGCCAGCAGCTTGTTCCCCCTCAGGACCAGGACCGCGCGGGGGCCACACCAAGAGACCCAGTACTTC
. | TRBJ1-2 | . | TRBV7-8 | CASSLIDRPQNYGYTF | TGTGCCAGCAGCCTCATTGACAGGCCACAGAACTATGGCTACACCTTC
. | TRBJ1-1 | TRBD1 | TRBV5-1 | CASSWTGGVNTEAFF | TGCGCCAGCAGCTGGACAGGGGGGGTGAACACTGAAGCTTTCTTT
. | TRBJ2-3 | . | TRBV27 | CASSSTDIVTQYF | TGTGCCAGCAGTTCGACAGACATCGTTACGCAGTATTTT
. | TRBJ1-5 | . | TRBV30 | CAWSVRRRNQPQHF | TGTGCCTGGAGTGTACGCAGGAGGAATCAGCCCCAGCATTTT
. | TRBJ1-1 | . | TRBV10-3 | CAIRRDNWFWAFF | TGTGCCATCAGGCGGGATAATTGGTTTTGGGCTTTCTTT
. | TRBJ1-5 | TRBD1 | TRBV18 | CASSTAAGGQDQPQHF | TGTGCCAGCTCGACGGCCGCAGGGGGGCAAGATCAGCCCCAGCATTTT
. | TRBJ1-2 | . | TRBV6-1 | CASATQMVGYTF | TGTGCCAGCGCCACCCAGATGGTCGGCTACACCTTC
. | TRBJ2-7 | . | TRBV9 | CASSLGTSSSYEQYF | TGTGCCAGCAGCCTAGGGACTTCTTCCTCCTACGAGCAGTACTTC
. | TRBJ1-2 | TRBD1 | TRBV5-1 | CASSPRTGDGYTF | TGCGCCAGCAGCCCAAGGACAGGGGATGGCTACACCTTC
once | TRBJ2-2 | . | TRBV5-1 | CASKPQGLGVTGELFF | TGCGCCAGCAAACCACAGGGCCTCGGTGTAACGGGGGAGCTGTTTTTT
. | TRBJ2-2 | TRBD1 | TRBV10-1 | CATGQGGVTGELFF | TGCGCCACCGGACAGGGGGGAGTCACCGGGGAGCTGTTTTTT
once | TRBJ1-5 | . | TRBV7-9 | CASSLDGGLTDSNQPQHF | TGTGCCAGCAGCTTAGATGGGGGACTGACGGATAGCAATCAGCCCCAGCATTTT
. | TRBJ1-1 | . | TRBV6-4 | CASSFVNTEAFF | TGTGCCAGCAGTTTCGTCAACACTGAAGCTTTCTTT
. | TRBJ1-1 | . | TRBV10-1 | CASSVKGAHTEAFF | TGCGCCAGCAGTGTAAAAGGGGCCCACACTGAAGCTTTCTTT
. | TRBJ2-3 | TRBD2 | TRBV4-2 | CASSHYLSGEYTDTQYF | TGTGCCAGCAGCCATTACCTTAGCGGGGAATACACAGATACGCAGTATTTT
. | TRBJ1-1 | . | TRBV6-6 | CASSYDKPNTEAFF | TGTGCCAGCAGTTACGACAAACCAAACACTGAAGCTTTCTTT
. | TRBJ1-1 | . | TRBV25-1 | CASSGGVNTEAFF | TGTGCCAGCAGTGGCGGGGTGAACACTGAAGCTTTCTTT
. | TRBJ2-7 | TRBD2 | TRBV28 | CASSPQGGGYEQYF | TGTGCCAGCAGTCCCCAGGGCGGGGGCTACGAGCAGTACTTC
. | TRBJ2-1 | . | TRBV10-3 | CAISPQVGGYNEQFF | TGTGCCATCAGCCCCCAGGTAGGTGGGTACAATGAGCAGTTCTTC
once | TRBJ2-7 | . | TRBV28 | CASRPWRSMDEQYF | TGTGCCAGCAGACCTTGGAGATCCATGGACGAGCAGTACTTC
. | TRBJ1-2 | . | TRBV5-5 | CASSLEGYNYGYTF | TGTGCCAGCAGCTTAGAGGGTTATAACTATGGCTACACCTTC
. | TRBJ1-1 | TRBD1 | TRBV14 | CASSRDWDSQAFF | TGTGCCAGCAGCCGGGATTGGGACAGCCAAGCTTTCTTT
. | TRBJ2-2 | TRBD1 | TRBV2 | CASKGSGQAMMFGIGELFF | TGTGCCAGCAAGGGGTCGGGACAGGCGATGATGTTCGGAATCGGGGAGCTGTTTTTT
. | TRBJ2-5 | . | TRBV4-1 | CASSQDRGSQETQYF | TGCGCCAGCAGCCAAGACAGGGGTAGTCAAGAGACCCAGTACTTC
. | TRBJ2-5 | . | TRBV30 | CAWSNRGTSETQYF | TGTGCCTGGAGTAATCGGGGGACCTCAGAGACCCAGTACTTC
. | TRBJ2-3 | TRBD2 | TRBV9 | CASSVAPGGGTDTQYF | TGTGCCAGCAGCGTAGCTCCGGGGGGGGGCACAGATACGCAGTATTTT
. | TRBJ2-2 | . | TRBV9 | CASSGELVGELFF | TGTGCCAGCAGCGGCGAACTGGTCGGGGAGCTGTTTTTT
once | TRBJ2-3 | . | TRBV7-9 | CASSLAVDTQYF | TGTGCCAGCAGCTTGGCTGTAGATACGCAGTATTTT
. | TRBJ1-3 | TRBD1 | TRBV30 | CAWSVERTGAGNTIYF | TGTGCCTGGAGTGTCGAACGGACAGGGGCTGGAAACACCATATATTTT
once | TRBJ1-4 | TRBD1 | TRBV6-1 | CATRQGVPNEKLFF | TGTGCCACTCGGCAGGGGGTACCTAATGAAAAACTGTTTTTT
. | TRBJ2-5 | . | TRBV5-6 | CASNHPADQETQYF | TGTGCCAGTAACCACCCTGCAGACCAAGAGACCCAGTACTTC
once | TRBJ2-5 | . | TRBV7-9 | CASSLELGLETQYF | TGTGCCAGCAGCTTAGAACTAGGGCTGGAGACCCAGTACTTC
. | TRBJ2-5 | . | TRBV11-3 | CASSSLPQETQYF | TGTGCCAGCAGCTCCCTCCCTCAGGAGACCCAGTACTTC
. | TRBJ1-1 | . | TRBV6-6 | CASSYVGANTEAFF | TGTGCCAGCAGTTACGTTGGGGCGAATACTGAAGCTTTCTTT
. | TRBJ1-2 | TRBD1 | TRBV27 | CASSLFSGRGRPNYGYTF | TGTGCCAGCAGTTTATTTTCGGGCAGGGGGCGGCCTAACTATGGCTACACCTTC